This TCR beta chain emerged from a study of OX40 agonist ivuxolimab in advanced cancers. Profiled with immunoSEQ multiplex PCR; TCRdb holds only in-frame clones, not every one. In the table there are tens of thousands of clones, around 85% of which are singletons. The CDR3 length is 16 residues. V was pared by 0 bases and J by 0 bases, with 11 bases between. The germline V gene encodes CDR1 SGHNT and CDR2 YYREEE (reference sequence). V usage is TRBV5-4 and J usage is TRBJ2-3, with D possibly being TRBD2 (5 bases). This clonotype was obtained from an adult with an advanced solid tumor such as melanoma, head and neck, liver or kidney cancer. The sample in question was CD4+ or CD8+ T cells sorted from blood, obtained in a trial of the OX40 agonist ivuxolimab. This CDR3 reads CASSLARRSSTDTQYF. Here the CDR3 DNA reads TGTGCCAGCAGCTTGGCCCGGAGGAGTAGCACAGATACGCAGTATTTT.